A single sample is the source of the 27 T cell receptor beta chains below, sequenced in a study of OX40 agonist ivuxolimab in advanced cancers. Clones were read by immunoSEQ multiplex PCR, and TCRdb kept only the in-frame ones, dropping some. The table lists nearly 50,000 clones, around 87% of them singletons. Sequenced here: CD4+ or CD8+ T cells sorted from blood, sampled in a trial of the OX40 agonist ivuxolimab. Source of these receptors: an adult with an advanced solid tumor such as melanoma, head and neck, liver or kidney cancer.

The V gene is TRBV6-1, the J gene TRBJ2-7; no clear D gene. Trimming cost V 4 bases and J 2 bases, with 12 bases left between them. The CDR3 is made up of 14 amino acids. Germline V gene sequence: CDR1 MNHNS, CDR2 SASEGT. CDR3 bases: TGTGCCAGCAGTGCCATACATCCTCCCTACGAGCAGTACTTC. Its protein product is CASSAIHPPYEQYF.

As regards this clone: A junction end diverges from the germline sequence, so it may reflect a read error. This same CDR3 is encoded by further DNA sequences in the sample. DNA for the CDR3: TGTGCCAGCAGCTTGGGGACTAGCGGGCCTCAAGAGACTCAGTACTTC. Protein product: CASSLGTSGPQETQYF. This chain uses TRBV5-4 with TRBJ2-5; 11 bases are a match to TRBD2. The CDR3 is 16 residues long. CDR1 and CDR2 (germline): SGHNT, YYREEE (reference sequence).

The rearrangement links TRBV23-1 to TRBJ2-5; TRBD2 aligns across 8 bases. TRBV23-1 is filed as an ORF, its function uncertain. CDR3 length: 21 amino acids. Trimming cost V 1 base and J 4 bases; bases outside gene matches: 23. The CDR3 is CASSQLGSVVAGTIPIETQYF. DNA for the CDR3: TGCGCCAGCAGTCAATTGGGTAGCGTGGTAGCGGGGACAATACCAATAGAGACCCAGTACTTC.

The rearrangement joins TRBV7-9 to TRBJ2-5; possibly TRBD1 for D (6 bases). This CDR3 contains 16 residues. Trimming pared 2 bases from V and 0 bases from J, leaving 13 bases between. Germline V gives CDR1 SEHNR, CDR2 FQNEAQ (reference sequence). CDR3 nucleotides: TGTGCCAGCAGCTTATTCGCTTGGACAGACCAAGAGACCCAGTACTTC. Translated: CASSLFAWTDQETQYF.

The chain is built from TRBV28 and TRBJ1-1, with 8 bases identical to TRBD1. The V segment lost 11 bases and the J segment 1 base; nucleotides outside the gene matches: 6. The CDR3 runs 13 residues. In germline, CDR1 is MDHEN, CDR2 SYDVKM. This CDR3 is CAYKGTGNTEAFF. For the CDR3, the DNA is TGTGCCTATAAGGGGACAGGGAACACTGAAGCTTTCTTT.

This chain uses TRBV11-3 with TRBJ2-2, with TRBD1 identical over 9 bases. The ends lost 5 bases at V and 6 bases at J; junction bases unmatched: 10. CDR1 and CDR2 (germline): SGHNT, YENEEA. CDR3 length: 16 amino acids. CDR3 nucleotide sequence: TGTGCCAGCAGCCCGGGACAGGGTCGCTCGGCCGGGGAGCTGTTTTTT. Its translation: CASSPGQGRSAGELFF. Combining the CDR3 with reference TRBV11-3 and TRBJ2-2 gives the whole variable domain EAGVVQSPRYKIIEKKQPVAFWCNPISGHNTLYWYLQNLGQGPELLIRYENEEAVDDSQLPKDRFSAERLKGVDSTLKIQPAELGDSAVYLCASSPGQGRSAGELFFGEGSRLTVL.

This chain joins TRBV6-5 and TRBJ2-1; no clear D gene. The ends were cut back, 7 bases at V and 0 bases at J, with 13 bases in the middle. This CDR3 comprises 15 residues. CDR1 and CDR2 (germline): MNHEY, SVGAGI. The CDR3 region is CASTRDPTSYNEQFF. The CDR3 DNA is TGTGCCAGCACCCGAGACCCTACCTCCTACAATGAGCAGTTCTTC.

V and J are TRBV11-1 and TRBJ1-1; 8 bases match TRBD1. CDR1 is SGHAT, CDR2 FQDESV, per germline (reference sequence). This CDR3 has 16 amino acids. V lost 4 bases, J lost 0 bases, and 7 bases stayed unmatched. DNA for the CDR3: TGTGCCAGCAGCTCCGGACAGGGCCTTATGAACACTGAAGCTTTCTTT. It translates to CASSSGQGLMNTEAFF.

The V gene is TRBV7-3, the J gene TRBJ2-1; 7 bases agree with TRBD2. Germline CDR1 reads SGHTA; CDR2 reads FQGTGA. The CDR3 sequence is 14 residues long. Unmatched junction bases numbered 7, after V lost 5 bases and J lost 6 bases. This CDR3 is CASSPGLVPNEQFF. The CDR3 nucleotides read TGTGCCAGCAGCCCTGGACTAGTGCCCAATGAGCAGTTCTTC.

The CDR3: CASSPSPDYGYTF. CDR3 coding DNA: TGTGCCAGCAGTCCATCTCCAGACTATGGCTACACCTTC. The chain combines TRBV6-5 with TRBJ1-2; D not certain. CDR3 length: 13 residues. From germline, CDR1 is MNHEY and CDR2 SVGAGI. Trimming cost V 5 bases and J 3 bases, with 10 bases left between them.

V gene TRBV27 combines with J gene TRBJ1-4; 7 bases agree with TRBD1. The ends lost 10 bases at V and 11 bases at J; junction bases unmatched: 13. From germline, CDR1 is MNHEY and CDR2 SMNVEV (reference sequence). The CDR3 extends over 13 amino acids. DNA of the CDR3: TGTGCCACACGACAGGGAAGGGATGGGAAACTGTTTTTT. It is translated as CATRQGRDGKLFF.

This rearrangement joins TRBV2 to TRBJ2-2, with 8 bases identical to TRBD1. CDR3 size: 14 residues. Germline V lookup: CDR1 SNHLY, CDR2 FYNNEI. With 6 bases clipped from V and 6 bases from J, the junction kept 6 bases outside the gene matches. The CDR3 DNA follows: TGTGCCAGCAGGGACAGGGAAGTATCCGGGGAGCTGTTTTTT. Translation: CASRDREVSGELFF. The full variable domain, completed using reference TRBV2 and TRBJ2-2, is EPEVTQTPSHQVTQMGQEVILRCVPISNHLYFYWYRQILGQKVEFLVSFYNNEISEKSEIFDDQFSVERPDGSNFTLKIRSTKLEDSAMYFCASRDREVSGELFFGEGSRLTVL.

Here the CDR3 reads CASRKDPTDTEAFF. The CDR3, as DNA: TGTGCCAGCCGCAAAGATCCCACTGACACTGAAGCTTTCTTT. The chain combines TRBV18 with TRBJ1-1; D is unresolved. Trimming shortened V by 8 bases and J by 3 bases, and 16 bases separated the two germline ends. The CDR3 loop spans 14 amino acids. Germline CDR1 and CDR2: KGHSH and LQKENI.

This chain connects TRBV28 to TRBJ2-5; no clear D gene. Trimming took off 6 bases at V and 1 base at J, with 9 bases between the two ends. The CDR3 loop spans 13 amino acids. Germline assignment: CDR1 MDHEN and CDR2 SYDVKM. CDR3 coding DNA: TGTGCCAGCAGAGCCAGAATCCAAGAGACCCAGTACTTC. This codes for CASRARIQETQYF.

The V and J genes are TRBV5-1 and TRBJ2-5; D uncertain. CDR1 is SGHRS, CDR2 YFSETQ, per germline. The V and J ends lost 6 bases and 1 base respectively, with 4 bases between them. The CDR3 extends over 11 amino acids. The CDR3 spells CASTAQETQYF. CDR3 DNA: TGCGCCAGCACGGCCCAAGAGACCCAGTACTTC. The entire variable domain, with the rest obtained from reference TRBV5-1 and TRBJ2-5, is as follows: KAGVTQTPRYLIKTRGQQVTLSCSPISGHRSVSWYQQTPGQGLQFLFEYFSETQRNKGNFPGRFSGRQFSNSRSEMNVSTLELGDSALYLCASTAQETQYFGPGTRLLVL.

The CDR3 loop reads CASSAWDRLPGQYF. CDR3 bases: TGTGCCAGCAGCGCCTGGGACCGCCTGCCAGGCCAGTACTTC. The chain combines TRBV9 with TRBJ2-5; either TRBD1 or TRBD2 may supply D (5 bases each). The CDR3 has 14 amino acids. Germline V CDR1 and CDR2: SGDLS, YYNGEE. Trimming took off 3 bases at V and 10 bases at J, with 19 bases between the two ends.

This sequence joins TRBV2 and TRBJ2-2; D might be TRBD2 (6 bases). CDR3 length: 13 residues. Trimming removed 7 bases from V and 5 bases from J, with 11 bases in between. Per germline, CDR1 SNHLY and CDR2 FYNNEI. CDR3 DNA sequence: TGTGCCAGCAAAAGGGAGGAAACCGGGGAGCTGTTTTTT. This translates into CASKREETGELFF. The full variable domain, with the rest looked up from reference TRBV2 and TRBJ2-2, is EPEVTQTPSHQVTQMGQEVILRCVPISNHLYFYWYRQILGQKVEFLVSFYNNEISEKSEIFDDQFSVERPDGSNFTLKIRSTKLEDSAMYFCASKREETGELFFGEGSRLTVL.

V is TRBV6-5 and J is TRBJ1-3; D gene uncertain. The CDR3 consists of 15 residues. Germline lookup yields CDR1 MNHEY and CDR2 SVGAGI. With 6 bases removed from V and 2 bases from J, the gap between germline ends came to 14 bases. CDR3 loop: CASRRTGEAGNTIYF. In DNA, the CDR3 is TGTGCCAGCAGGAGAACCGGGGAGGCTGGAAACACCATATATTTT.

This chain links TRBV6-4 with TRBJ1-2; D call uncertain. The CDR3 length is 13 residues. CDR1 and CDR2 (germline): MRHNA, SNTAGT. The ends were cut back, 6 bases at V and 4 bases at J, with 12 bases in the middle. This CDR3 reads CASSNRPFYGYTF. The DNA of the CDR3 is TGTGCCAGCAGCAACCGGCCCTTCTATGGCTACACCTTC.

This clone is a singleton in its sample. The genes are TRBV21-1 and TRBJ1-1. TRBV21-1 is marked as a pseudogene. This CDR3 spans 15 amino acids. The CDR3 DNA follows: TGTGCCAGCAGGCCCTTAAGCTGGGGGAACACTGAAGCTTTCTTT. This translates into CASRPLSWGNTEAFF.

This clone occurred once. The chain joins TRBV2 to TRBJ2-2; TRBD1 is a possible D gene (5 bases). V was clipped by 1 base and J by 5 bases, with 14 bases between them. Germline values: CDR1 SNHLY, CDR2 FYNNEI. CDR3 length: 16 residues. This CDR3 reads CASSEGAGYRTGELFF. The CDR3 DNA reads TGTGCCAGCAGTGAAGGGGCAGGGTATCGGACCGGGGAGCTGTTTTTT. The full variable domain, its missing parts supplied by reference TRBV2 and TRBJ2-2, is EPEVTQTPSHQVTQMGQEVILRCVPISNHLYFYWYRQILGQKVEFLVSFYNNEISEKSEIFDDQFSVERPDGSNFTLKIRSTKLEDSAMYFCASSEGAGYRTGELFFGEGSRLTVL.

The chain couples TRBV6-5 to TRBJ2-1; D assignment may be TRBD1 or TRBD2 (5 bases each). V was cut by 3 bases and J by 2 bases, with 8 bases left in between. This CDR3 has 14 residues. CDR1 and CDR2 from the germline V gene are MNHEY and SVGAGI. The CDR3 protein is CASSYVGAYNEQFF. The CDR3 DNA follows: TGTGCCAGCAGTTATGTGGGGGCCTACAATGAGCAGTTCTTC.

The chain employs TRBV18 and TRBJ2-2; the D is unclear. Germline loops: CDR1 KGHSH, CDR2 LQKENI. V was cut by 1 base and J by 4 bases, with 10 bases left in between. The CDR3 totals 15 residues. DNA for the CDR3: TGTGCCAGCTCACCACAGGGTAGTGCCACCGGGGAGCTGTTTTTT. Its translation is CASSPQGSATGELFF.

The chain couples TRBV7-3 to TRBJ2-3; D not resolved. V lost 4 bases and J lost 2, with 7 bases in between. This CDR3 has 13 residues. Germline assignment: CDR1 SGHTA and CDR2 FQGTGA. The CDR3 nucleotides read TGTGCCAGCAGCTCGGTATCCACAGATACGCAGTATTTT. This translates into CASSSVSTDTQYF.

The CDR3 DNA follows: TGTGCCAGCAGTCTCCCGGTGGGCACTGAAGCTTTCTTT. It translates to CASSLPVGTEAFF. The chain uses TRBV25-1 and TRBJ1-1; D uncertain. Germline V lookup: CDR1 MGHDK, CDR2 SYGVNS. The CDR3 has 13 residues. V shed 5 bases and J shed 4 bases, with 11 bases lying between them.

CDR3 DNA sequence: TGTGCCAGCAGCGCACTAGCGGGGGACACAGATACGCAGTATTTT. Protein product: CASSALAGDTDTQYF. The chain combines TRBV9 with TRBJ2-3; TRBD2 aligns across 11 bases. This CDR3 has 15 amino acids. V was pared by 3 bases and J by 2 bases, with 2 bases of the junction left unmatched. Per germline, CDR1 SGDLS and CDR2 YYNGEE.

As DNA, the CDR3 is TGTGCCAGCTCACCGCAGACTTTCTCCTACGAGCAGTACTTC. Encoded protein: CASSPQTFSYEQYF. The V call is TRBV18, the J call TRBJ2-7; D unclear. The V gene lost 3 bases and the J gene lost 0 bases, with 9 bases spanning the gap. CDR1 is KGHSH, CDR2 LQKENI, per germline. The CDR3 length is 14 residues. Together with reference TRBV18 and TRBJ2-7, the CDR3 gives the full variable domain: NAGVMQNPRHLVRRRGQEARLRCSPMKGHSHVYWYRQLPEEGLKFMVYLQKENIIDESGMPKERFSAEFPKEGPSILRIQQVVRGDSAAYFCASSPQTFSYEQYFGPGTRLTVT.